The 3 T cell receptor beta chains below come from one sample, sequenced in a study of blood T cell repertoires in COVID-19. Profiled with immunoSEQ multiplex PCR; TCRdb holds only in-frame clones, not every one. The repertoire holds some 270,000 clones, with 85% to 90% as singletons. The sequenced sample consisted of peripheral blood. The receptor set was obtained from a woman aged 55-70 years with COVID-19, enrolled during active disease.

V and J are TRBV12-5 and TRBJ1-3; tentatively, D is TRBD1 (6 bases). The V end lost 3 bases, the J end lost 2 bases, and 8 bases lay between the germline ends. The CDR3 spans 14 residues. Germline V gene lookup returns CDR1 LGHNT and CDR2 FRNRAP. The CDR3 DNA follows: TGTGCTAGTGGTTTTACAGGGACTGGAAACACCATATATTTT. Translation gives CASGFTGTGNTIYF.

There are many counts of this clone. The chain links TRBV6-2 or TRBV6-3 to TRBJ2-2; the D is unclear. CDR1 is MNHEY, CDR2 SVGEGT, per germline. V gave up 2 bases and J gave up 3 bases, with 4 bases separating them. The CDR3 is 13 amino acids. The CDR3 coding sequence is TGTGCCAGCAGTTACACGGACACCGGGGAGCTGTTTTTT. Translation: CASSYTDTGELFF.

This clone was observed a single time. The chain couples TRBV6-1 to TRBJ1-2, with D hard to call. V gave up 2 bases and J gave up 4 bases, with 5 bases separating them. The CDR3 is 12 amino acids. Germline CDR1 is MNHNS and CDR2 is SASEGT. The CDR3 sequence is CASSEPGYGYTF. CDR3 nucleotides: TGTGCCAGCAGTGAACCAGGCTATGGCTACACCTTC.